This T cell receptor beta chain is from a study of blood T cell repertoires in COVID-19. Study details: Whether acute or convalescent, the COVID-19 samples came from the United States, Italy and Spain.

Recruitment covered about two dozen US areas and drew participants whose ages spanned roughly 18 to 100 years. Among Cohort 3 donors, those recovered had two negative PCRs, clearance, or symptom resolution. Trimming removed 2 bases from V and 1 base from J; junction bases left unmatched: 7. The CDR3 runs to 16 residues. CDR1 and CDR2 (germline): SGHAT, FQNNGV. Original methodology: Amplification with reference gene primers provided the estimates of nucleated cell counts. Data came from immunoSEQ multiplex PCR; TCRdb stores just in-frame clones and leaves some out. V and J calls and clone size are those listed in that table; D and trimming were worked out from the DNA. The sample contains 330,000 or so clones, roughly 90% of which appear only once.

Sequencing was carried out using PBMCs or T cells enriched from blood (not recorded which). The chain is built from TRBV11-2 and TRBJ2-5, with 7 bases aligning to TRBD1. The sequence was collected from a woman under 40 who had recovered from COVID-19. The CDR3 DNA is TGTGCCAGCAGCTTAAACAGGGGTGGACTCCAAGAGACCCAGTACTTC. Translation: CASSLNRGGLQETQYF.